This is a list of T cell receptor beta chains from one sample in a study of CD8+ T cells in alopecia areata. Sequencing used immunoSEQ multiplex PCR; TCRdb keeps in-frame clones, though not all of them. The sample contains tens of thousands of clones, approximately 64% of which appear only once. The starting material was CD8+ T cells sorted from blood, obtained at week 0. All receptors derive from a human donor with alopecia areata. The CDR3 runs from the conserved cysteine through the conserved F or W. D genes are given only for firm matches. The size field is filled for only some rows; it gives once, few, many or a size class.

size,V,J,D,CDR3,DNA
-,TRBV27,TRBJ1-1,-,CASSLSSQPFMNTEAFF,TGTGCCAGCAGTTTATCGAGCCAGCCTTTCATGAACACTGAAGCTTTCTTT
-,TRBV15,TRBJ2-3,TRBD2,CATSRASGGTGDTQYF,TGTGCCACCAGCAGGGCCTCGGGGGGGACCGGGGATACGCAGTATTTT
-,TRBV28,TRBJ1-2,-,CASSFDRTNYGYTF,TGTGCCAGCAGTTTTGACAGAACTAACTATGGCTACACCTTC
-,TRBV2,TRBJ2-7,TRBD2,CASSEASGSLYEQYF,TGTGCCAGCAGTGAGGCTAGCGGGAGTCTCTACGAGCAGTACTTC
few,TRBV29-1,TRBJ2-1,-,CSVEGGDSYNEQFF,TGCAGCGTTGAAGGGGGGGACAGCTACAATGAGCAGTTCTTC
-,TRBV14,TRBJ2-7,-,CASSLSRGGYEQYF,TGTGCCAGCAGCCTCTCTCGGGGTGGATACGAGCAGTACTTC
-,TRBV29-1,TRBJ2-1,TRBD1,CSAVLRGQGTYNEQFF,TGCAGCGCCGTACTTCGAGGACAGGGCACATACAATGAGCAGTTCTTC
once,TRBV15,TRBJ2-5,TRBD1,CATSRLQGAGETQYF,TGTGCCACCAGCCGATTACAGGGGGCGGGTGAGACCCAGTACTTC
-,TRBV30,TRBJ2-7,TRBD1,CAWSPGQGYEQYF,TGTGCCTGGTCTCCGGGACAGGGGTACGAGCAGTACTTC
once,TRBV6-5,TRBJ2-5,TRBD2,CASSYAGGTQETQYF,TGTGCCAGCAGTTACGCGGGGGGGACACAAGAGACCCAGTACTTC